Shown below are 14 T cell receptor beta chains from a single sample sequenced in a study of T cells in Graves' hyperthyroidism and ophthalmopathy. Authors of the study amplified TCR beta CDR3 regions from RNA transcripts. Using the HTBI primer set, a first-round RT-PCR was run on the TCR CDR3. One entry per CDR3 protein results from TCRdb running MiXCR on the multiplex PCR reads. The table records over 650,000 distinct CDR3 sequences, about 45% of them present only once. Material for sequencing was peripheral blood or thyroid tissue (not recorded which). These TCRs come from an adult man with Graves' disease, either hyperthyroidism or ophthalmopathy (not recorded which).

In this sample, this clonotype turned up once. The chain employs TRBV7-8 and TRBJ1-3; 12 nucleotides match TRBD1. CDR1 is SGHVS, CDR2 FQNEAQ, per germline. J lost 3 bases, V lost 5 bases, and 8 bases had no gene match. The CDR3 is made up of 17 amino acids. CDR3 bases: TGTGCCAGCAGCGTCCGGGACAGGGGGCGCAATGGAAACACCATATATTTT. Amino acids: CASSVRDRGRNGNTIYF.

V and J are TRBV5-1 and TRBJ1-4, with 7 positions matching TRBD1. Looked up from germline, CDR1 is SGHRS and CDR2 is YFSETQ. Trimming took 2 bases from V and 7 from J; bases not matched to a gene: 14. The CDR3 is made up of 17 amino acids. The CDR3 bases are TGCGCCAGCAGCTTAGGGGGCGACGGTAGCCTCGGTGAAAAACTGTTTTTT. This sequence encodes CASSLGGDGSLGEKLFF.

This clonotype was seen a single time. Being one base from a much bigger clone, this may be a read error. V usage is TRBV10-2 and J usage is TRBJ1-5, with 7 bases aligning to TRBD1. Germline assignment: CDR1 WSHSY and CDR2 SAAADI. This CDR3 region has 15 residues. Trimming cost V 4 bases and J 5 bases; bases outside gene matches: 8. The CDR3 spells CASSGRGTVYQPQHF. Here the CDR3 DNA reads TGCGCCAGCAGTGGGCGGGGGACAGTTTATCAGCCCCAGCATTTT.

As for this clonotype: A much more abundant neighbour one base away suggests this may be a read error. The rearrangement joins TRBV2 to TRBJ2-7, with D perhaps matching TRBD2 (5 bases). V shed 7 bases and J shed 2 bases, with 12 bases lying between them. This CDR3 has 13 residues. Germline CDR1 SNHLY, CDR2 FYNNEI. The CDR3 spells CASKRGFTYEQYF. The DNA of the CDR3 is TGTGCCAGCAAACGCGGGTTCACCTACGAGCAGTACTTC.

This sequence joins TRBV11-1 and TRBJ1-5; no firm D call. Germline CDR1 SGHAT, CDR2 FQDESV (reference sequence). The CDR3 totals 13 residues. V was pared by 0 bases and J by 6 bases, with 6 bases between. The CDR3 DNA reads TGTGCCAGCAGCTTAGCCAACACTCAGCCCCAGCATTTT. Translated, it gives CASSLANTQPQHF.

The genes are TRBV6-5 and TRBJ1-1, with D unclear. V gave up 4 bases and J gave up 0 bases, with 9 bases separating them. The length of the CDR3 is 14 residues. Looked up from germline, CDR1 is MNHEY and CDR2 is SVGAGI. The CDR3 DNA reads TGTGCCAGCAGTTCCATACTAATGAACACTGAAGCTTTCTTT. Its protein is CASSSILMNTEAFF.

The CDR3 DNA reads TGTGCCAGTAAGAACCGGGTTTCCGGGATCCACGAGCAGTACTTC. Translation: CASKNRVSGIHEQYF. The chain employs TRBV7-8 and TRBJ2-7; D may be TRBD2 (5 bases). The germline V and J ends were trimmed by 9 bases and 5 bases, with 23 bases remaining between them. This CDR3 has 15 amino acids. Germline V lookup: CDR1 SGHVS, CDR2 FQNEAQ.

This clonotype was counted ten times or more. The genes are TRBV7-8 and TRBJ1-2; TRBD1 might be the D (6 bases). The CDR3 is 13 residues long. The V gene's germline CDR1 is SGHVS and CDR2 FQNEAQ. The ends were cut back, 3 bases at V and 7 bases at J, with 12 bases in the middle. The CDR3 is CASSLLQGSGYTF. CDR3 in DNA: TGTGCCAGCAGCTTGTTACAGGGCTCTGGCTACACCTTC.

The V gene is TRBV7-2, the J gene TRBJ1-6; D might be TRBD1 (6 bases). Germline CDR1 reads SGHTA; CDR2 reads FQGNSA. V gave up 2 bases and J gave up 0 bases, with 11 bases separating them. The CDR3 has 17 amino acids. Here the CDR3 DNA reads TGTGCCAGCAGCTTATTACAGGGAAGCTCCTATAATTCACCCCTCCACTTT. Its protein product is CASSLLQGSSYNSPLHF. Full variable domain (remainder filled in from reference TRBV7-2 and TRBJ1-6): GAGVSQSPSNKVTEKGKDVELRCDPISGHTALYWYRQSLGQGLEFLIYFQGNSAPDKSGLPSDRFSAERTGGSVSTLTIQRTQQEDSAVYLCASSLLQGSSYNSPLHFGNGTRLTVT.

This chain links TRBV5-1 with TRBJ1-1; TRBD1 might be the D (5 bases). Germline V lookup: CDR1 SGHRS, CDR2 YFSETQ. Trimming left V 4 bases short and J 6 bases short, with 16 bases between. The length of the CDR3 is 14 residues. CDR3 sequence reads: CASSINAGGAEAFF. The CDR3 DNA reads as TGCGCCAGCAGCATAAATGCGGGGGGGGCTGAAGCTTTCTTT.

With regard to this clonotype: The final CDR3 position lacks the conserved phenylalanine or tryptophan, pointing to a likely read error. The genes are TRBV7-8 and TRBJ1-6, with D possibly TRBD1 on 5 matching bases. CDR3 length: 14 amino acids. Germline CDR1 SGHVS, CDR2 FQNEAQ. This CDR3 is CASRLAGNNSPLHL. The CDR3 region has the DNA TGTGCTAGTAGACTGGCAGGGAATAATTCACCCCTCCACCTT.

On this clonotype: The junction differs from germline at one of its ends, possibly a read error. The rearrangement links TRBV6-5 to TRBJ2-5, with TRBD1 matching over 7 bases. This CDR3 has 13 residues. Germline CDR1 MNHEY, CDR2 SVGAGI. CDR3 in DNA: TGTGCCAGCAGTTACTCGCTCTTTGGGACAGCAGACTTC. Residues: CASSYSLFGTADF.

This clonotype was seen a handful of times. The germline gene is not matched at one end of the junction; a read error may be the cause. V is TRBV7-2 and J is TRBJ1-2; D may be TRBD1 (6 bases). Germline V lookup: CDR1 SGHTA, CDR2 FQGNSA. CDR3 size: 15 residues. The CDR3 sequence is CANSLGSGGASGYTF. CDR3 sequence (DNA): TGTGCCAACAGCTTAGGCTCCGGGGGGGCGAGTGGCTACACCTTC.

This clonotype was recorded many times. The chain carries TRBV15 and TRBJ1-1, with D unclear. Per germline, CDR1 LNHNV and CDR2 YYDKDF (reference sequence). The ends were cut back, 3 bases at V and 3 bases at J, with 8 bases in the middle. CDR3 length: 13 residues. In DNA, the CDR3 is TGTGCCACCAGCAGCAGTCTCGACACTGAAGCTTTCTTT. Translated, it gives CATSSSLDTEAFF. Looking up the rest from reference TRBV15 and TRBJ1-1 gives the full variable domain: DAMVIQNPRYQVTQFGKPVTLSCSQTLNHNVMYWYQQKSSQAPKLLFHYYDKDFNNEADTPDNFQSRRPNTSFCFLDIRSPGLGDTAMYLCATSSSLDTEAFFGQGTRLTVV.